This T cell receptor beta chain was retrieved from a study of graft-versus-host responses after intestinal transplantation. Looking at the study overall: Transplantation in recipients was multivisceral, liver-intestinal, or isolated intestinal. Tacrolimus plus steroids were given to all recipients for 2 to 4 years, preceded by anti-thymocyte globulin induction. General study points: Levels of circulating GvH clones at their peak were associated with early post-transplant HvG declines.

The data were produced by immunoSEQ multiplex PCR, yet TCRdb's version contains in-frame clones alone and is incomplete. The sample includes 43,000 or so clones, approximately 92% of them seen just once. A note on this clone: Its matching antigen is unknown.

V lost 5 bases to trimming and J lost 1 base; unmatched junction nucleotides: 5. CDR1 and CDR2 (germline): MDHEN, SYDVKM. This CDR3 contains 16 residues. This TCR derives from a human patient who received an intestinal transplant, so some T cells may come from the graft donor. The chain joins TRBV28 to TRBJ1-1; 12 bases agree with TRBD1. The sample here was PBMCs, taken roughly 860 days after a first intestinal transplant, on the day of a second. The CDR3 DNA is TGTGCCAGCAGTCCCGGGACAGGGGGCCCGAACACTGAAGCTTTCTTT. This sequence encodes CASSPGTGGPNTEAFF.